The TCR beta chain under discussion was sequenced for a study of cytomegalovirus exposure and HLA in healthy donors. Overall study results and limits: According to an earlier analysis, most TCR beta V segments yielded productive rearrangements about 87% or about 30% of the time.

Researchers ran the PCR with 60 Vbeta and 13 Jbeta primers. Method: immunoSEQ multiplex PCR; TCRdb's copy keeps in-frame clones and lacks some. This table has about 150,000 clones, about three quarters appearing once. The donors comprised healthy bone marrow donors. Trimming removed 1 base at V and 5 bases at J, with 8 bases between. This CDR3 contains 14 residues. In germline, CDR1 is MNHNS, CDR2 SASEGT. Remarks on this clone: Its target is not known.

This sequence was found in a woman aged 40-49 years in good health and CMV-seropositive. The chain recombines TRBV6-1 with TRBJ2-2; tentatively, D is TRBD2 (5 bases). The sequencing sample was made of PBMCs. For the CDR3, the DNA is TGTGCCAGCAGTGAAGTATCGGGAACCGGGGAGCTGTTTTTT. Protein product: CASSEVSGTGELFF.